These 29 T cell receptor beta chains were sequenced from one sample in a study of T cells in Graves' hyperthyroidism and ophthalmopathy. Amplification targeted TCR beta CDR3 regions from RNA transcripts. In the first-round RT-PCR of the TCR CDR3, the HTBI primer set was used. TCRdb ran MiXCR on the multiplex PCR reads and lists one entry per CDR3 protein. The table lists nearly 750,000 distinct CDR3 sequences, 35% of them singletons. Sequencing was performed on blood. The origin of the receptors is a woman aged 40 to 55 with Graves' hyperthyroidism.

This clonotype was observed a few times. CDR3 sequence reads: CASSDSQGAGGNTIYF. The CDR3 DNA is TGTGCCAGCAGTGATTCACAGGGGGCCGGTGGAAACACCATATATTTT. The chain carries TRBV6-4 and TRBJ1-3, with 9 bases lining up with TRBD1. CDR1 and CDR2 (germline): MRHNA, SNTAGT. The J segment lost 3 bases and the V segment lost 3 bases, leaving 6 bases of the junction unmatched. CDR3 size: 16 residues.

This clonotype was counted at least ten times. This chain uses TRBV7-6 with TRBJ2-7; TRBD2 matches at 7 bases. Germline V gene lookup returns CDR1 SGHVS and CDR2 FNYEAQ. The CDR3 covers 14 residues. Trimming removed 4 bases from V and 6 bases from J; junction bases left unmatched: 9. The CDR3, as DNA: TGTGCCAGCAGCTCAGGAGCGGGGATCACCGAGCAGTACTTC. Its protein is CASSSGAGITEQYF.

The chain carries TRBV5-6 and TRBJ1-2; TRBD1 matches 9 bases. The V gene's germline CDR1 is SGHDT and CDR2 YYEEEE. Germline trimming cut 4 bases from V and 8 bases from J; bases unmatched to any gene: 9. The CDR3 is 14 residues long. CDR3 sequence: CASSPLDRGRGYTF. The CDR3 DNA follows: TGTGCCAGCAGCCCATTGGACAGGGGAAGGGGCTACACCTTC.

To note about this clonotype: A much bigger clone sits one base away, suggesting this may be a read error. The chain uses TRBV7-2 and TRBJ2-7; TRBD1 matches 7 bases. The length of the CDR3 is 14 residues. V shed 1 base, J shed 1 base, and the junction held 1 base outside the gene matches. CDR1 and CDR2 (germline): SGHTA, FQGNSA. The CDR3 spells CASSLEGQSYEQYF. The CDR3 DNA is TGTGCCAGCAGCTTAGAGGGACAGTCCTACGAGCAGTACTTC.

This clonotype occurred a few times. The V call is TRBV2, the J call TRBJ2-2, with D unclear. The germline V gene has CDR1 SNHLY and CDR2 FYNNEI. V lost 7 bases to trimming and J lost 8 bases, with 8 bases between them. The CDR3 totals 11 residues. Here the CDR3 reads CASTTTGELFF. The CDR3 nucleotides read TGTGCCAGCACCACTACAGGGGAGCTGTTTTTT.

This clonotype was detected ten times or more. The chain combines TRBV29-1 with TRBJ1-3, with D perhaps TRBD1 (5 bases). Germline CDR1 reads SQVTM; CDR2 reads ANQGSEA. V was cut by 4 bases and J by 4 bases, with 8 bases left in between. This CDR3 has 12 amino acids. CDR3 sequence: CSVARQGNTIYF. The CDR3 nucleotides read TGCAGCGTTGCAAGACAGGGAAACACCATATATTTT. Full variable domain (outside the CDR3, taken from reference TRBV29-1 and TRBJ1-3): SAVISQKPSRDICQRGTSLTIQCQVDSQVTMMFWYRQQPGQSLTLIATANQGSEATYESGFVIDKFPISRPNLTFSTLTVSNMSPEDSSIYLCSVARQGNTIYFGEGSWLTVV.

CDR3 nucleotide sequence: TGTGCTAGTGGTTTGGACCTTCGACCTAGCTCTGGAAACACCATATATTTT. Translated: CASGLDLRPSSGNTIYF. V gene TRBV12-5 combines with J gene TRBJ1-3; no definite D call. Germline-derived CDR1 and CDR2 are LGHNT and FRNRAP. V lost 1 base, J lost 0 bases, and 13 bases lay in between. The length of the CDR3 is 17 residues. Based on the CDR3 plus reference TRBV12-5 and TRBJ1-3, the full variable domain is DARVTQTPRHKVTEMGQEVTMRCQPILGHNTVFWYRQTMMQGLELLAYFRNRAPLDDSGMPKDRFSAEMPDATLATLKIQPSEPRDSAVYFCASGLDLRPSSGNTIYFGEGSWLTVV.

This clonotype was seen repeatedly, ten times or more. The CDR3 region is CASSLRPTELFF. DNA of the CDR3: TGTGCCAGCAGTTTGAGGCCGACAGAGCTGTTTTTT. The chain combines TRBV12-3 or TRBV12-4 with TRBJ2-2; D is unclear. V lost 3 bases and J lost 11, with 10 bases in between. CDR3 length: 12 amino acids.

This rearrangement joins TRBV13 to TRBJ2-7; TRBD1 aligns across 9 bases. Trimming took 6 bases from V and 5 from J; bases not matched to a gene: 11. CDR3 length equals 15 residues. Germline CDR1 is PRHDT and CDR2 is FYEKMQ (reference sequence). Written as DNA, the CDR3 is TGTGCCAGCAGAGATAGGGGACAGGGTTTCCACGAGCAGTACTTC. It is translated as CASRDRGQGFHEQYF.

The chain recombines TRBV7-2 with TRBJ2-7; 8 bases align to TRBD1. Germline values: CDR1 SGHTA, CDR2 FQGNSA. V was pared by 5 bases and J by 3 bases, with 6 bases of the junction left unmatched. CDR3 length: 14 residues. CDR3 DNA: TGTGCCAGCAGCACATGGGACAGGAACTACGAGCAGTACTTC. Translating gives CASSTWDRNYEQYF. Full variable domain (remainder filled in from reference TRBV7-2 and TRBJ2-7): GAGVSQSPSNKVTEKGKDVELRCDPISGHTALYWYRQSLGQGLEFLIYFQGNSAPDKSGLPSDRFSAERTGGSVSTLTIQRTQQEDSAVYLCASSTWDRNYEQYFGPGTRLTVT.

This clonotype was observed many times. The rearrangement uses TRBV5-1 and TRBJ2-7, with D maybe TRBD1 (5 bases). Trimming left V 4 bases short and J 6 bases short, with 20 bases between. The CDR3 has 15 amino acids. In germline, CDR1 is SGHRS, CDR2 YFSETQ. The DNA for the CDR3 is TGCGCCAGCAGCCCCGCTGAGGCCAGGGTGGGCGAGCAGTACTTC. Its protein is CASSPAEARVGEQYF.

This clonotype was counted ten times or more. The chain recombines TRBV19 with TRBJ1-1, with 8 nucleotides matching TRBD1. CDR3 length: 15 amino acids. V shed 7 bases and J 0 bases; nucleotides not matched to a gene: 7. Per germline, CDR1 LNHDA and CDR2 SQIVND (reference sequence). The CDR3 spells CASMGATGVNTEAFF. In DNA form, the CDR3 reads TGTGCCAGTATGGGGGCGACAGGGGTGAACACTGAAGCTTTCTTT.

Details on this clonotype: One end of the junction does not line up with germline, which may come from a read error. The rearrangement uses TRBV14 and TRBJ1-1; no reliable D call. Germline loops: CDR1 SGHDN, CDR2 FVKESK. This CDR3 is 18 amino acids long. CDR3 amino acids: CASSQDQFSSIYNTAAFF. The CDR3 DNA follows: TGTGCCAGCAGCCAAGATCAGTTTTCCAGCATTTACAACACTGCAGCTTTCTTT.

The V call is TRBV10-3, the J call TRBJ2-4; D is undetermined. The CDR3 runs to 13 residues. The germline V and J ends were trimmed by 4 bases and 8 bases, with 12 bases remaining between them. Per germline, CDR1 ENHRY and CDR2 SYGVKD. The CDR3 is CAISGKDSDIQYF. In nucleotides, the CDR3 is TGTGCCATCAGTGGTAAAGATTCGGACATTCAGTACTTC.

The chain joins TRBV6-5 to TRBJ2-7, with D perhaps matching TRBD2 (6 bases). The CDR3 consists of 11 residues. CDR1 and CDR2 (germline): MNHEY, SVGAGI. The V and J ends lost 10 bases and 3 bases respectively, with 10 bases between them. The CDR3 DNA is TGTGCCACCGCGGGGTACTACGAGCAGTACTTC. Its translation is CATAGYYEQYF.

This clonotype was observed many times. The J gene is TRBJ1-1, the V gene TRBV5-1, with a weak D call TRBD1 (5 bases). This CDR3 comprises 14 residues. Germline V gene sequence: CDR1 SGHRS, CDR2 YFSETQ. With 2 bases removed from V and 4 bases from J, the gap between germline ends came to 12 bases. CDR3 bases: TGCGCCAGCAGCTTAGACCCCCAGGGCACTGAAGCTTTCTTT. Its translation is CASSLDPQGTEAFF.

The J gene is TRBJ2-2, the V gene TRBV20-1; perhaps TRBD2 as D (6 bases). Germline V lookup: CDR1 DFQATT, CDR2 SNEGSKA (reference sequence). V was shortened by 6 bases and J by 3 bases, with 11 bases between the two germline ends. The CDR3 sequence is 13 residues long. Written as DNA, the CDR3 is TGCAGTGCGGCGGGGAGGTACACCGGGGAGCTGTTTTTT. It yields the protein CSAAGRYTGELFF.

This clonotype appeared many times. The rearrangement links TRBV7-9 to TRBJ2-7; the D gene is possibly TRBD2 (5 bases). Germline values: CDR1 SEHNR, CDR2 FQNEAQ (reference sequence). V lost 5 bases, J lost 2 bases, and 19 bases lay in between. The CDR3 loop spans 16 amino acids. The chain's CDR3 is CASSHLEQDGTYEQYF. The CDR3 DNA reads TGTGCCAGCAGCCACCTCGAACAAGACGGGACCTACGAGCAGTACTTC.

Many counts were recorded for this clonotype. This chain uses TRBV10-3 with TRBJ1-6; no clear D gene. The CDR3 has 12 residues. Between the trimmed V and J ends, which lost 8 bases and 10 bases, there was a span of 12 bases. CDR1 and CDR2 (germline): ENHRY, SYGVKD. In DNA form, the CDR3 reads TGTGCCATCTCGGAGGGTAACTCACCCCTCCACTTT. It is translated as CAISEGNSPLHF.

On this clonotype: A much larger clone is a single base away; this may be a read error. The chain has TRBV6-5 and TRBJ1-2; a possible D gene is TRBD1 (5 bases). Trimming stripped 2 bases from V and 10 bases from J, with 8 bases between. The germline CDR1 and CDR2 sequences are MNHEY and SVGAGI. The CDR3 sequence is 11 residues long. The CDR3: CASSYGGDYTF. Written as DNA, the CDR3 is TGTGCCAGCAGTTACGGGGGTGACTACACCTTC.

In nucleotides, the CDR3 is TGTGCCAGCAGTCCGAAACAGGAAGCCAAAAACATTCAGTACTTC. Translation: CASSPKQEAKNIQYF. V usage is TRBV2 and J usage is TRBJ2-4; weak D call: TRBD1 (5 bases). V was trimmed by 5 bases and J by 0 bases, leaving 11 bases between them. CDR1 SNHLY and CDR2 FYNNEI come from the germline V gene. This CDR3 comprises 15 residues.

Note on this clonotype: One base away lies a much larger clone, so this may be a sequencing read error. The V and J genes are TRBV20-1 and TRBJ2-7; perhaps TRBD2 as D (6 bases). From germline, CDR1 is DFQATT and CDR2 SNEGSKA (reference sequence). This CDR3 has 15 amino acids. The CDR3 reads CSARRSLQTDYGQYF. The CDR3 region has the DNA TGCAGTGCTAGAAGGAGCTTACAGACGGACTACGGGCAGTACTTC.

In its sample, this clonotype was seen many times. As DNA, the CDR3 is TGCAGTGCCTTCAGGGGGACTAACTATGGCTACACCTTC. It specifies CSAFRGTNYGYTF. The chain employs TRBV20-1 and TRBJ1-2; 7 positions match TRBD1. CDR1 and CDR2 from the germline V gene are DFQATT and SNEGSKA (reference sequence). This CDR3 has 13 amino acids. J gave up 0 bases and V 6 bases, and 4 bases lay outside the gene matches.

This clonotype appeared many times. J is TRBJ2-7 and V is TRBV7-9; the match to TRBD1 covers 9 bases. Germline trimming cut 5 bases from V and 3 bases from J; bases unmatched to any gene: 5. The CDR3 has 14 residues. Germline CDR1 reads SEHNR; CDR2 reads FQNEAQ (reference sequence). This CDR3 reads CASSPWDRDYEQYF. In nucleotides, the CDR3 is TGTGCCAGCAGCCCCTGGGACAGGGACTACGAGCAGTACTTC.

This clonotype was observed many times. V usage is TRBV6-5 and J usage is TRBJ1-4, with unresolved D. The CDR3 sequence is 11 residues long. Germline V CDR1 and CDR2: MNHEY, SVGAGI. Trimming shortened V by 8 bases and J by 6 bases, and 7 bases separated the two germline ends. The CDR3 coding sequence is TGTGCCAGCGGAGAAGATGAAAAACTGTTTTTT. The encoded protein is CASGEDEKLFF.

The table lists this clonotype with many counts. The rearrangement joins TRBV20-1 to TRBJ2-5; D possibly corresponds to TRBD1 (7 bases). Germline CDR1 and CDR2: DFQATT and SNEGSKA (reference sequence). The length of the CDR3 is 14 residues. Trimming took 8 bases from V and 0 from J, leaving 16 bases between them. CDR3 loop: CSPRAGGYQETQYF. The CDR3 DNA sequence: TGCAGTCCAAGGGCAGGGGGGTACCAAGAGACCCAGTACTTC.

In this sample, this clonotype turned up many times. The chain recombines TRBV7-2 with TRBJ2-5, with 11 bases aligning to TRBD1. Germline V gene lookup returns CDR1 SGHTA and CDR2 FQGNSA. The CDR3 length is 16 residues. The J segment lost 1 base and the V segment lost 2 bases, leaving 3 bases of the junction unmatched. CDR3 amino acids: CASSLSGTGGQETQYF. In nucleotides, the CDR3 is TGTGCCAGCAGCTTATCCGGGACAGGGGGCCAAGAGACCCAGTACTTC. Together with reference TRBV7-2 and TRBJ2-5, the CDR3 gives the full variable domain: GAGVSQSPSNKVTEKGKDVELRCDPISGHTALYWYRQSLGQGLEFLIYFQGNSAPDKSGLPSDRFSAERTGGSVSTLTIQRTQQEDSAVYLCASSLSGTGGQETQYFGPGTRLLVL.

This clonotype was recorded many times. The rearrangement uses TRBV20-1 and TRBJ1-2; D is ambiguous. Germline V gene lookup returns CDR1 DFQATT and CDR2 SNEGSKA (reference sequence). The CDR3 contains 14 residues. The ends were cut back, 1 base at V and 4 bases at J, with 13 bases in the middle. The DNA of the CDR3 is TGCAGTGCTAGAGTCTTCGGCCTGGCCTATGGCTACACCTTC. Amino acid sequence: CSARVFGLAYGYTF.

The chain combines TRBV12-3 or TRBV12-4 with TRBJ1-4, with D tentatively TRBD1 (5 bases). The CDR3 spans 14 residues. Trimming cost V 8 bases and J 0 bases, with 10 bases left between them. CDR3 loop: CASSQESTNEKLFF. CDR3 DNA: TGTGCCAGCTCACAGGAGTCAACTAATGAAAAACTGTTTTTT.